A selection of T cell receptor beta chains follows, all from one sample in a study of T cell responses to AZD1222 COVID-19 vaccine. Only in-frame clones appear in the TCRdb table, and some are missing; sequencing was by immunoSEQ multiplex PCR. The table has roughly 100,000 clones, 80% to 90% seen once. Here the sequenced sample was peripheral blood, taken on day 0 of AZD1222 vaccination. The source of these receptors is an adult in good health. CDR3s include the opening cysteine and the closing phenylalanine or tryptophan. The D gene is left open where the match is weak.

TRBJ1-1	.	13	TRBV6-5	CASSYNRNTEAFF
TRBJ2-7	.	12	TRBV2	CAKGGSSSPQYF
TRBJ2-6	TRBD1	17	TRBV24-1	CATSRGQEGSGANVLTF
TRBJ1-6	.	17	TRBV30	CAWSRERRSSYNSPLHF
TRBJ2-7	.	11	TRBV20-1	CSATVGYEQYF
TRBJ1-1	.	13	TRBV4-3	CASIPRDPGEAFF
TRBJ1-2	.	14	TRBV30	CAWSASGSSYGYTF
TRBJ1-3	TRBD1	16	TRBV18	CASSPPGQGSGNTIYF
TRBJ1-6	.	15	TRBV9	CASNPDPGVDSPLHF
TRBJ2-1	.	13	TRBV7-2	CASSLTLYNEQFF